The clone carrying this T cell receptor beta chain has only a few counts. These data come from a study of Graves' ophthalmopathy and Graves' hyperthyroidism. Trimming removed 6 bases from V and 0 bases from J, with 18 bases in between. The germline gives CDR1 MNHNS, CDR2 SASEGT. This CDR3 is 17 amino acids long. RNA transcripts served as template for amplifying TCR beta CDR3 sequences. The library came from an HTBI-primed first-round RT-PCR and a second-round multiplex PCR. Each CDR3 protein is one row after TCRdb ran MiXCR on the multiplex PCR reads. The sample has 350,000 to 400,000 distinct CDR3 sequences; 15% to 19% are singletons.

The J gene is TRBJ1-3, the V gene TRBV6-1, with D perhaps TRBD1 (6 bases). The receptor comes from a woman under 30 with stable Graves' hyperthyroidism. Sequencing was carried out using peripheral blood. The DNA for the CDR3 is TGTGCCAGCAGCCCCCGGACAGCTAGTCTCTCTGGAAACACCATATATTTT. Its protein is CASSPRTASLSGNTIYF.